The next 32 T cell receptor beta chains were all read from a single sample in a study of blood T cell repertoires in COVID-19. Repertoires were generated with immunoSEQ multiplex PCR, while TCRdb's copy carries only in-frame clones and drops some. Seen here are over 200,000 clones, roughly nine tenths observed once, and the top ten hold about 0.8%. The sample was peripheral blood. The receptors were gathered from a man aged 60 to 69 with COVID-19, enrolled during active disease.

The genes are TRBV30 and TRBJ1-2, with D possibly being TRBD1 (5 bases). The CDR3 consists of 15 residues. Trimming shortened V by 7 bases and J by 2 bases, and 20 bases separated the two germline ends. CDR1 GTSNPN and CDR2 SVGIG come from the germline V gene (reference sequence). CDR3 DNA sequence: TGTGCCTCGGACATCCCTGGACGGGTCAACTATGGCTACACCTTC. Protein: CASDIPGRVNYGYTF.

The V gene is TRBV3-1 (or the pseudogene TRBV3-2), the J gene TRBJ1-6; perhaps TRBD1 as D (6 bases). Germline V gene sequence: CDR1 LGHDT, CDR2 YNNKEL (reference sequence). The CDR3 contains 15 residues. Deletions cut 3 bases from V and 9 bases from J, with 15 bases between. CDR3 protein: CASSQGTRGSSPLHF. The CDR3, as DNA: TGTGCCAGCAGCCAGGGGACACGGGGTAGTTCACCCCTCCACTTT.

V is TRBV4-1 and J is TRBJ1-2; D remains unclear. V lost 0 bases and J 4 bases, leaving 12 bases between the germline ends. There are 15 residues in the CDR3. The V gene's germline CDR1 is MGHRA and CDR2 YSYEKL. The CDR3 nucleotides are TGCGCCAGCAGCCAAGAGTCCCAGACTTCCTATGGCTACACCTTC. It is translated as CASSQESQTSYGYTF.

V usage is TRBV7-2 and J usage is TRBJ2-1, with TRBD1 identical over 7 bases. The CDR3 contains 16 residues. V shed 1 base and J 4 bases; nucleotides not matched to a gene: 7. Germline V gives CDR1 SGHTA, CDR2 FQGNSA. CDR3: CASSLEGAVGYNEQFF. In DNA form, the CDR3 reads TGTGCCAGCAGCTTAGAGGGGGCCGTGGGATACAATGAGCAGTTCTTC. The complete variable domain, with remaining parts taken from reference TRBV7-2 and TRBJ2-1, reads GAGVSQSPSNKVTEKGKDVELRCDPISGHTALYWYRQSLGQGLEFLIYFQGNSAPDKSGLPSDRFSAERTGGSVSTLTIQRTQQEDSAVYLCASSLEGAVGYNEQFFGPGTRLTVL.

This sequence joins TRBV29-1 and TRBJ2-2, with 8 nucleotides matching TRBD1. V lost 4 bases, J lost 5 bases, and 9 bases stayed unmatched. Germline V lookup: CDR1 SQVTM, CDR2 ANQGSEA. The CDR3 extends over 15 amino acids. CDR3 residues: CSVGGQGAVTGELFF. In DNA form, the CDR3 reads TGCAGCGTTGGCGGTCAGGGGGCGGTGACCGGGGAGCTGTTTTTT.

The rearrangement joins TRBV9 to TRBJ2-5, with 11 bases matching TRBD2. The CDR3 sequence is 15 residues long. CDR1 is SGDLS and CDR2 is YYNGEE in the germline V gene. Trimming took 2 bases from V and 5 from J; bases not matched to a gene: 5. The CDR3 DNA sequence: TGTGCCAGCAGCGTTAGCGGGGGGGTCTCGGAGACCCAGTACTTC. Its translation is CASSVSGGVSETQYF.

CDR3 sequence: CASSSLAGEGLATQYF. The CDR3 coding sequence is TGTGCCAGCAGTTCCCTAGCGGGAGAGGGTTTGGCGACCCAGTACTTC. The chain employs TRBV27 and TRBJ2-5; 10 nucleotides match TRBD2. Germline V gene lookup returns CDR1 MNHEY and CDR2 SMNVEV (reference sequence). V trimming: 4 bases; J trimming: 7 bases; junction bases outside the gene matches: 12. The CDR3 totals 16 residues.

The chain couples TRBV5-1 to TRBJ2-5; TRBD1 agrees at 8 bases. In germline, CDR1 is SGHRS, CDR2 YFSETQ. V shed 1 base and J 5 bases; nucleotides not matched to a gene: 4. This CDR3 has 14 residues. CDR3 bases: TGCGCCAGCAGCTTGCAGGGGGCATATGAGACCCAGTACTTC. Translation gives CASSLQGAYETQYF.

The rearrangement links TRBV11-2 to TRBJ2-2, with D possibly matching TRBD1 (6 bases). The V end was cut by 2 bases, the J end by 4 bases, with 8 bases between. This CDR3 spans 14 amino acids. Germline loops: CDR1 SGHAT, CDR2 FQNNGV. The CDR3 region has the DNA TGTGCCAGCAGCTTACGAGGGGGCACCGGGGAGCTGTTTTTT. As protein: CASSLRGGTGELFF.

The chain links TRBV4-3 to TRBJ2-7; 8 bases line up with TRBD2. This CDR3 is built from 15 residues. The V gene end was trimmed by 5 bases and the J gene end by 4 bases; junction bases not matched to a gene: 10. Looked up from germline, CDR1 is LGHNA and CDR2 is YSLEER. CDR3 residues: CASSTFRGLGYEQYF. CDR3 sequence (DNA): TGCGCCAGCAGCACATTTCGGGGACTAGGTTACGAGCAGTACTTC.

The chain joins TRBV4-2 to TRBJ1-6; D is uncertain. Germline CDR1 reads LGHNA; CDR2 reads YNFKEQ. V was clipped by 0 bases and J by 7 bases, with 13 bases between them. CDR3 size: 16 residues. The CDR3 nucleotides read TGTGCCAGCAGCCAAGATAGCCAGATGTGGAATTCACCCCTCCACTTT. Its translation is CASSQDSQMWNSPLHF.

The V and J genes are TRBV11-2 and TRBJ2-1, with 13 bases aligning to TRBD2. CDR3 length: 17 amino acids. V lost 0 bases and J lost 10; bases outside the gene matches: 9. Germline V lookup: CDR1 SGHAT, CDR2 FQNNGV. CDR3 bases: TGTGCCAGCAGCTTAGACACAGGACTAGCGGGGGAACGGGAGCAGTTCTTC. Protein sequence: CASSLDTGLAGEREQFF.

The genes are TRBV18 and TRBJ1-5; tentative D call: TRBD1 (5 bases). V was cut by 6 bases and J by 1 base, with 7 bases left in between. Germline CDR1 reads KGHSH; CDR2 reads LQKENI. This CDR3 has 13 amino acids. CDR3 DNA: TGTGCCAGCTCGTCAGGGAGCAATCAGCCCCAGCATTTT. Encoded protein: CASSSGSNQPQHF.

The V and J genes are TRBV7-9 and TRBJ2-5, with D perhaps matching TRBD2 (6 bases). V gave up 2 bases and J gave up 3 bases, with 10 bases separating them. CDR3 size: 14 residues. Germline V gene lookup returns CDR1 SEHNR and CDR2 FQNEAQ (reference sequence). Written as DNA, the CDR3 is TGTGCCAGCAGCTTATCCTGGGGGGAAGAGACCCAGTACTTC. It is translated as CASSLSWGEETQYF.

The rearrangement joins TRBV18 to TRBJ2-7; D is perhaps TRBD1 (6 bases). The CDR3 is 15 amino acids. Germline assignment: CDR1 KGHSH and CDR2 LQKENI. Trimming took 6 bases from V and 3 from J, leaving 18 bases between them. The CDR3 loop reads CASSLKQGSLYEQYF. The CDR3 nucleotides read TGTGCCAGCTCCTTGAAACAGGGTAGCCTCTACGAGCAGTACTTC.

V is TRBV5-1 and J is TRBJ2-5; a weak D match, TRBD2 (6 bases). CDR1 SGHRS and CDR2 YFSETQ come from the germline V gene. The length of the CDR3 is 14 residues. Deletions cut 4 bases from V and 3 bases from J, with 13 bases between. The CDR3 DNA reads as TGCGCCAGCAGCCTAGGTGGAGGGGAAGAGACCCAGTACTTC. Protein product: CASSLGGGEETQYF.

The chain combines TRBV5-1 with TRBJ2-7, with 12 nucleotides matching TRBD2. This CDR3 region has 15 residues. Per the germline V gene, CDR1 is SGHRS and CDR2 is YFSETQ. After removal of 4 bases from V and 6 bases from J, the junction contained 8 bases not matched to a gene. The CDR3 region has the DNA TGCGCCAGCAGCCCGACCCTAGCGGGAGGGCGCGAGCAGTACTTC. Translated: CASSPTLAGGREQYF.

V usage is TRBV18 and J usage is TRBJ2-7; TRBD1 aligns across 9 bases. The CDR3 runs to 14 residues. The J segment lost 4 bases and the V segment lost 4 bases, leaving 5 bases of the junction unmatched. Germline CDR1 reads KGHSH; CDR2 reads LQKENI. In nucleotides, the CDR3 is TGTGCCAGCTCACTTGGGACAGGGCCTTACGAGCAGTACTTC. Translating gives CASSLGTGPYEQYF.

The chain has TRBV19 and TRBJ1-5, with 8 bases that match TRBD1. CDR3 size: 16 residues. The J segment lost 0 bases and the V segment lost 7 bases, leaving 8 bases of the junction unmatched. CDR1 and CDR2 from the germline V gene are LNHDA and SQIVND (reference sequence). Written as DNA, the CDR3 is TGTGCCAGTACGGCCAAGACAGGGGATAGCAATCAGCCCCAGCATTTT. Translating it yields CASTAKTGDSNQPQHF.

The gene calls are TRBV20-1 and TRBJ1-5, with 8 bases lining up with TRBD1. With 3 bases clipped from V and 6 bases from J, the junction kept 7 bases outside the gene matches. The CDR3 is 14 amino acids. The germline V gene encodes CDR1 DFQATT and CDR2 SNEGSKA (reference sequence). CDR3: CSASGQGLVQPQHF. The CDR3 DNA reads TGCAGTGCTAGTGGACAGGGCCTGGTTCAGCCCCAGCATTTT.

This chain uses TRBV7-8 with TRBJ2-1; tentative D call: TRBD2 (6 bases). The germline CDR1 and CDR2 sequences are SGHVS and FQNEAQ. Deletions cut 3 bases from V and 0 bases from J, with 18 bases between. CDR3 length: 18 amino acids. For the CDR3, the DNA is TGTGCCAGCAGCTTGGAGGGTGGAGGGCAAAGCTCCTACAATGAGCAGTTCTTC. Translated, it gives CASSLEGGGQSSYNEQFF.

CDR3 bases: TGTGCCAGCTCCCTCCAGGGGTCGGGCTACGAGCAGTACTTC. This encodes CASSLQGSGYEQYF. V gene TRBV18 combines with J gene TRBJ2-7, with D tentatively TRBD1 (6 bases). V gave up 6 bases and J gave up 3 bases, with 15 bases separating them. CDR1 is KGHSH, CDR2 LQKENI, per germline. CDR3 length equals 14 residues.

The V and J genes are TRBV18 and TRBJ1-1; TRBD1 aligns across 9 bases. This CDR3 region has 15 residues. The V and J ends lost 5 bases and 1 base, in that order; junction bases with no gene match: 5. CDR1 and CDR2 from the germline V gene are KGHSH and LQKENI. CDR3 sequence: CASSKQGAGNTEAFF. CDR3 nucleotides: TGTGCCAGCTCAAAACAGGGGGCTGGGAACACTGAAGCTTTCTTT.

The V gene is TRBV7-3, the J gene TRBJ1-1; the D gene is possibly TRBD1 (5 bases). V was clipped by 2 bases and J by 4 bases, with 8 bases between them. Germline CDR1 reads SGHTA; CDR2 reads FQGTGA. The CDR3 is made up of 13 amino acids. The CDR3 region has the DNA TGTGCCAGCAGCTTAGGCGGGGGCACTGAAGCTTTCTTT. It translates to CASSLGGGTEAFF.

V gene TRBV18 combines with J gene TRBJ2-1; 9 bases line up with TRBD2. V was clipped by 3 bases and J by 0 bases; unmatched bases: 3. The CDR3 is 16 amino acids. The V gene's germline CDR1 is KGHSH and CDR2 LQKENI. The CDR3 nucleotides read TGTGCCAGCTCACCCGGCGGGGGGGTCTCCTACAATGAGCAGTTCTTC. The encoded protein is CASSPGGGVSYNEQFF.

The chain couples TRBV7-9 to TRBJ2-1; possibly TRBD2 for D (6 bases). The CDR3 extends over 14 amino acids. Germline-derived CDR1 and CDR2 are SEHNR and FQNEAQ (reference sequence). V was pared by 5 bases and J by 10 bases, with 18 bases between. DNA for the CDR3: TGTGCCAGCAGCGTAGAAGGAGGGTCCCAGGAGCAGTTCTTC. Amino acids: CASSVEGGSQEQFF.

The V call is TRBV5-1, the J call TRBJ2-7; 7 bases agree with TRBD2. Germline CDR1 SGHRS, CDR2 YFSETQ. The CDR3 is 16 residues long. V dropped 0 bases and J dropped 2; count of bases not matched to a gene: 8. DNA for the CDR3: TGCGCCAGCAGCTTGGCCTCGCGGGAGACCACCTACGAGCAGTACTTC. This sequence encodes CASSLASRETTYEQYF.

V is TRBV7-2 and J is TRBJ2-1; D possibly corresponds to TRBD2 (5 bases). The V gene lost 1 base and the J gene lost 9 bases, with 7 bases spanning the gap. The CDR3 has 12 residues. The germline V gene has CDR1 SGHTA and CDR2 FQGNSA. CDR3 in DNA: TGTGCCAGCAGCTTAGTAGCGTTTGAGCAGTTCTTC. As protein: CASSLVAFEQFF. Full variable domain (rest looked up from reference TRBV7-2 and TRBJ2-1): GAGVSQSPSNKVTEKGKDVELRCDPISGHTALYWYRQSLGQGLEFLIYFQGNSAPDKSGLPSDRFSAERTGGSVSTLTIQRTQQEDSAVYLCASSLVAFEQFFGPGTRLTVL.

The rearrangement links TRBV27 to TRBJ1-2; D is unresolved. CDR3 length: 13 residues. CDR1 and CDR2 (germline): MNHEY, SMNVEV (reference sequence). V lost 0 bases to trimming and J lost 4 bases, with 6 bases between them. This CDR3 reads CASSLSWSYGYTF. Written as DNA, the CDR3 is TGTGCCAGCAGTTTATCGTGGAGCTATGGCTACACCTTC.

This chain joins TRBV14 and TRBJ1-1, with a tentative D call TRBD1 (6 bases). Germline lookup yields CDR1 SGHDN and CDR2 FVKESK. V lost 4 bases to trimming and J lost 2 bases, with 14 bases between them. This CDR3 spans 15 amino acids. The CDR3 spells CASSLLGTRNTEAFF. In DNA, the CDR3 is TGTGCCAGCAGCCTTCTCGGGACAAGAAACACTGAAGCTTTCTTT.

The chain links TRBV2 to TRBJ2-2; TRBD2 matches at 12 bases. This CDR3 has 15 amino acids. J lost 3 bases, V lost 6 bases, and 2 bases had no gene match. Looked up from germline, CDR1 is SNHLY and CDR2 is FYNNEI. For the CDR3, the DNA is TGTGCCAGCAGGAGACTAGCGGGAGACACCGGGGAGCTGTTTTTT. The encoded protein is CASRRLAGDTGELFF.

There are a few counts of this clone. The chain recombines TRBV29-1 with TRBJ2-7; D is ambiguous. This CDR3 region has 13 residues. Germline assignment: CDR1 SQVTM and CDR2 ANQGSEA. V lost 4 bases to trimming and J lost 3 bases, with 13 bases between them. The CDR3 sequence: CSVVLPMVYEQYF. As DNA, the CDR3 is TGCAGCGTTGTACTCCCGATGGTCTACGAGCAGTACTTC.